These 21 T cell receptor beta chains came from one sample sequenced in a study of shared clonotypes between healthy human individuals. Generated by immunoSEQ multiplex PCR, the TCRdb table keeps only in-frame clones and is missing some. Seen here are about 2.2 million clones, roughly 95% observed once, and the top ten hold more than 1.5%. Cells designated naive CD8 were CD45RO-negative and were positively selected for CCR7, with terminally differentiated effector memory CD45RA+ cells excluded. The sample taken for sequencing was naive CD8+ T cells from PBMCs. All receptors come from a man aged 18-30 years in good health. Some clones in this sample may be carry-over from other donors' samples.

The gene calls are TRBV30 and TRBJ1-6; TRBD1 agrees at 8 bases. V trimming: 1 base; J trimming: 13 bases; junction bases outside the gene matches: 6. This CDR3 spans 13 amino acids. CDR1 GTSNPN and CDR2 SVGIG come from the germline V gene (reference sequence). The CDR3 DNA sequence: TGTGCCTGGAGTGCCACAGGGGGTGCGCCCCTCCACTTT. This codes for CAWSATGGAPLHF.

The J gene is TRBJ2-2, the V gene TRBV9; D possibly corresponds to TRBD2 (6 bases). Trimming stripped 3 bases from V and 6 bases from J, with 12 bases between. The germline V gene has CDR1 SGDLS and CDR2 YYNGEE. The CDR3 extends over 14 amino acids. This CDR3 reads CASSGQTRAGELFF. The CDR3 DNA follows: TGTGCCAGCAGCGGACAGACTAGGGCCGGGGAGCTGTTTTTT.

In the case of this clone: The same CDR3 is also encoded by other DNA sequences in this sample. This rearrangement joins TRBV4-1 to TRBJ2-2, with 10 bases matching TRBD1. Germline lookup yields CDR1 MGHRA and CDR2 YSYEKL. With V trimmed by 2 bases and J by 5 bases, 2 bases remained unmatched. The CDR3 consists of 15 residues. DNA for the CDR3: TGCGCCAGCAGCCAAAGACAGGGGGCAACCGGGGAGCTGTTTTTT. This codes for CASSQRQGATGELFF.

This clone is a singleton in its sample. The chain carries TRBV28 and TRBJ2-2; tentative D call: TRBD2 (6 bases). Trimming left V 8 bases short and J 1 base short, with 14 bases between. The CDR3 runs to 15 residues. The germline CDR1 and CDR2 sequences are MDHEN and SYDVKM. CDR3 nucleotides: TGTGCCAGCCTTTGGGGGGAAGAGAACACCGGGGAGCTGTTTTTT. It yields the protein CASLWGEENTGELFF.

CDR3 in DNA: TGTGCCAGTAAAGGGTTGATGCCTCGGACAGATACGCAGTATTTT. It encodes CASKGLMPRTDTQYF. The gene calls are TRBV19 and TRBJ2-3; D gene unclear. The length of the CDR3 is 15 residues. V lost 7 bases, J lost 3 bases, and 17 bases lay in between. Germline V CDR1 and CDR2: LNHDA, SQIVND (reference sequence).

The rearrangement joins TRBV4-1 to TRBJ2-3, with 7 bases identical to TRBD2. The germline V gene encodes CDR1 MGHRA and CDR2 YSYEKL. The V segment lost 4 bases and the J segment 2 bases; nucleotides outside the gene matches: 9. The CDR3 is made up of 16 amino acids. The DNA of the CDR3 is TGCGCCAGCAGCCCTAGGCTAGCGGAGGTCACAGATACGCAGTATTTT. It yields the protein CASSPRLAEVTDTQYF.

This chain joins TRBV7-9 and TRBJ2-7; D possibly corresponds to TRBD1 (5 bases). V lost 5 bases and J lost 2, with 13 bases in between. This CDR3 has 14 amino acids. CDR1 and CDR2 (germline): SEHNR, FQNEAQ (reference sequence). DNA for the CDR3: TGTGCCAGCAGCCCGAAGACAGCTCCCTACGAGCAGTACTTC. The encoded protein is CASSPKTAPYEQYF.

This clone is a singleton in its sample. This sequence joins TRBV5-1 and TRBJ1-5; the D is unclear. V was cut by 2 bases and J by 4 bases, with 10 bases left in between. The CDR3 is 14 residues long. Germline values: CDR1 SGHRS, CDR2 YFSETQ. In DNA form, the CDR3 reads TGCGCCAGCAGCTTATTGCGTCGGAATCAGCCCCAGCATTTT. Its translation is CASSLLRRNQPQHF.

Only one count was recorded for this clone. This chain joins TRBV9 and TRBJ2-3, with TRBD2 identical over 8 bases. The CDR3 spans 16 residues. V lost 4 bases to trimming and J lost 3 bases; unmatched junction nucleotides: 10. Germline CDR1 SGDLS, CDR2 YYNGEE. The CDR3 spells CASSPDLAGRTDTQYF. As DNA, the CDR3 is TGTGCCAGCAGCCCCGATTTAGCGGGACGAACAGATACGCAGTATTTT.

The chain carries TRBV28 and TRBJ2-7; no clear D. Germline loops: CDR1 MDHEN, CDR2 SYDVKM. V was cut by 3 bases and J by 7 bases, with 19 bases left in between. CDR3 length: 15 residues. The CDR3 sequence is CASSFVRSSPPEQYF. As DNA, the CDR3 is TGTGCCAGCAGTTTTGTCCGCAGTTCACCCCCGGAGCAGTACTTC.

This clone was recorded only once. Within the sample, other DNA sequences also encode this same CDR3. The chain employs TRBV27 and TRBJ1-1; perhaps TRBD1 as D (6 bases). The CDR3 is 14 residues long. The V end lost 2 bases, the J end lost 0 bases, and 7 bases lay between the germline ends. Germline V CDR1 and CDR2: MNHEY, SMNVEV (reference sequence). CDR3 region: CASSLQGLNTEAFF. The DNA for the CDR3 is TGTGCCAGCAGTTTACAGGGGCTGAACACTGAAGCTTTCTTT.

This sequence joins TRBV30 and TRBJ1-2; no clear D gene. The CDR3 loop spans 11 amino acids. Trimming shortened V by 6 bases and J by 4 bases, and 9 bases separated the two germline ends. The germline gives CDR1 GTSNPN, CDR2 SVGIG (reference sequence). The CDR3 reads CACPKVYGYTF. As DNA, the CDR3 is TGTGCCTGTCCAAAGGTCTATGGCTACACCTTC.

The chain employs TRBV6-1 and TRBJ2-7, with TRBD1 matching over 12 bases. Germline values: CDR1 MNHNS, CDR2 SASEGT. The CDR3 length is 16 residues. Unmatched junction bases numbered 7, after V lost 3 bases and J lost 4 bases. CDR3 in amino acids: CASSDWDRGRPYEQYF. CDR3 sequence (DNA): TGTGCCAGCAGTGATTGGGACAGGGGGCGTCCATACGAGCAGTACTTC.

V and J are TRBV29-1 and TRBJ1-2; TRBD1 aligns across 7 bases. There are 14 residues in the CDR3. The junction had 15 bases not matched to a gene; V was cut back by 6 bases and J by 8 bases. Germline V gene lookup returns CDR1 SQVTM and CDR2 ANQGSEA. In DNA, the CDR3 is TGCAGCGTCCTCGACAGGGTAGGTGCACGAGGCTACACCTTC. Residues: CSVLDRVGARGYTF. Looking up the rest from reference TRBV29-1 and TRBJ1-2 gives the full variable domain: SAVISQKPSRDICQRGTSLTIQCQVDSQVTMMFWYRQQPGQSLTLIATANQGSEATYESGFVIDKFPISRPNLTFSTLTVSNMSPEDSSIYLCSVLDRVGARGYTFGSGTRLTVV.

In DNA form, the CDR3 reads TGTGCCACCAGCAGATCTTCAGGACTAGCGGGAGCCCTGATCTACGAGCAGTACTTC. It specifies CATSRSSGLAGALIYEQYF. The V call is TRBV15, the J call TRBJ2-7, with 13 bases matching TRBD2. CDR1 is LNHNV and CDR2 is YYDKDF in the germline V gene (reference sequence). The CDR3 loop spans 19 amino acids. With 2 bases clipped from V and 3 bases from J, the junction kept 13 bases outside the gene matches. Full variable domain (remainder filled in from reference TRBV15 and TRBJ2-7): DAMVIQNPRYQVTQFGKPVTLSCSQTLNHNVMYWYQQKSSQAPKLLFHYYDKDFNNEADTPDNFQSRRPNTSFCFLDIRSPGLGDTAMYLCATSRSSGLAGALIYEQYFGPGTRLTVT.

V and J are TRBV6-5 and TRBJ2-7; 7 bases match TRBD2. CDR3 length equals 14 residues. Trimming removed 5 bases from V and 0 bases from J; junction bases left unmatched: 4. The germline CDR1 and CDR2 sequences are MNHEY and SVGAGI. The CDR3 spells CASSLSGPSYEQYF. CDR3 bases: TGTGCCAGCAGTCTTAGCGGGCCCTCCTACGAGCAGTACTTC.

The genes are TRBV6-6 and TRBJ2-2; D remains ambiguous. The CDR3 covers 12 residues. CDR1 is MNHNY, CDR2 SVGAGI, per germline (reference sequence). Trimming removed 6 bases at V and 3 bases at J, with 5 bases between. The CDR3 spells CASSPHTGELFF. As DNA, the CDR3 is TGTGCCAGCAGCCCACACACCGGGGAGCTGTTTTTT.

Note on this clone: Distinct nucleotide sequences in the sample also encode this CDR3. The J gene is TRBJ2-7, the V gene TRBV19, with TRBD1 identical over 9 bases. Germline lookup yields CDR1 LNHDA and CDR2 SQIVND (reference sequence). This CDR3 region has 13 residues. V lost 6 bases, J lost 1 base, and 1 base stayed unmatched. CDR3 coding DNA: TGTGCCAGTAGGGACAGGGGTTCCTACGAGCAGTACTTC. Amino acid sequence: CASRDRGSYEQYF. The whole variable domain, filled in from reference TRBV19 and TRBJ2-7, reads DGGITQSPKYLFRKEGQNVTLSCEQNLNHDAMYWYRQDPGQGLRLIYYSQIVNDFQKGDIAEGYSVSREKKESFPLTVTSAQKNPTAFYLCASRDRGSYEQYFGPGTRLTVT.

The chain has TRBV11-2 and TRBJ2-1; TRBD2 matches at 14 bases. The CDR3 totals 16 residues. Losses at the gene ends were 8 bases for V and 8 bases for J; bases not matched to a gene: 11. Germline CDR1 SGHAT, CDR2 FQNNGV. DNA of the CDR3: TGTGCCAGCGGTCTAGGGGGACTAGCGGGAGAGTATGAGCAGTTCTTC. This encodes CASGLGGLAGEYEQFF.

The chain employs TRBV27 and TRBJ2-6; D not certain. Trimming stripped 7 bases from V and 4 bases from J, with 8 bases between. This CDR3 is 13 amino acids long. Germline V gene sequence: CDR1 MNHEY, CDR2 SMNVEV (reference sequence). The CDR3 DNA follows: TGTGCCAGCACCGCTTCCGGGGCCAACGTCCTGACTTTC. Protein sequence: CASTASGANVLTF. Full variable domain (rest looked up from reference TRBV27 and TRBJ2-6): EAQVTQNPRYLITVTGKKLTVTCSQNMNHEYMSWYRQDPGLGLRQIYYSMNVEVTDKGDVPEGYKVSRKEKRNFPLILESPSPNQTSLYFCASTASGANVLTFGAGSRLTVL.

The CDR3 region has the DNA TGTGCCAGCAGTTGGAAAGGGCTCACTGAAGCTTTCTTT. Translated: CASSWKGLTEAFF. This chain connects TRBV27 to TRBJ1-1, with D hard to call. Between the trimmed V and J ends, which lost 4 bases and 4 bases, there was a span of 10 bases. This CDR3 is built from 13 residues. Germline CDR1 reads MNHEY; CDR2 reads SMNVEV (reference sequence).